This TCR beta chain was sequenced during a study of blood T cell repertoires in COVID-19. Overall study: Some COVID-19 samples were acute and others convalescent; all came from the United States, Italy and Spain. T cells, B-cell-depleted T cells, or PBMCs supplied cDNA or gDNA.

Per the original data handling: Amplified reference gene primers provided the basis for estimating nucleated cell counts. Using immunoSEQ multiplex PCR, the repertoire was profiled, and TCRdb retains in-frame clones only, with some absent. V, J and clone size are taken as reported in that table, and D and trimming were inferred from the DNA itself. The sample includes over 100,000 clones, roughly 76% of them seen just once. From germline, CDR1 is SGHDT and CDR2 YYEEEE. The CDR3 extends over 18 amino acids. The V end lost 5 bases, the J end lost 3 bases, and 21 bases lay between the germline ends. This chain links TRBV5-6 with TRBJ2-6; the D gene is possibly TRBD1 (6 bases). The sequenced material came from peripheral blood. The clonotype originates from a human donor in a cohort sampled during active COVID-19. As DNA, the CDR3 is TGTGCCAGCAGTCTACGGACAGATTGGGTTCTTGGGGCCAACGTCCTGACTTTC. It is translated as CASSLRTDWVLGANVLTF.